A single sample is the source of the 10 T cell receptor beta chains below, sequenced in a study of CD8 T cells in Susac syndrome. Random hexamers were used to reverse transcribe the RNA input (about 0.5 to 1 ug). TCRdb used MiXCR to reprocess the immunoSEQ multiplex PCR reads, holding one entry per CDR3 protein. The sample lists 95,000 to 150,000 distinct CDR3 sequences, about 95% occurring once. Sequenced: CD4+ T cells from PBMCs. The receptors come from a human donor in good health.

The rearrangement links TRBV7-2 to TRBJ2-3; unclear D gene. Germline CDR1 is SGHTA and CDR2 is FQGNSA. The CDR3 consists of 19 residues. V was cut by 2 bases and J by 0 bases, with 21 bases left in between. Here the CDR3 DNA reads TGTGCCAGCAGCTTAATTTCCTTGATCAGCTCCTCTAGCACAGATACGCAGTATTTT. It yields the protein CASSLISLISSSSTDTQYF. Based on the CDR3 plus reference TRBV7-2 and TRBJ2-3, the full variable domain is GAGVSQSPSNKVTEKGKDVELRCDPISGHTALYWYRQSLGQGLEFLIYFQGNSAPDKSGLPSDRFSAERTGGSVSTLTIQRTQQEDSAVYLCASSLISLISSSSTDTQYFGPGTRLTVL.

The chain couples TRBV30 to TRBJ1-5, with D possibly matching TRBD1 (6 bases). V was pared by 3 bases and J by 3 bases, with 15 bases between. The CDR3 runs 15 residues. CDR1 GTSNPN and CDR2 SVGIG come from the germline V gene (reference sequence). The CDR3 protein is CAWRSTGANNQPQHF. Written as DNA, the CDR3 is TGTGCCTGGAGATCGACGGGGGCAAACAATCAGCCCCAGCATTTT.

This chain uses TRBV29-1 with TRBJ2-2; D may match TRBD1 or TRBD2 (5 bases each). The V gene's germline CDR1 is SQVTM and CDR2 ANQGSEA. CDR3 size: 13 residues. CDR3 loop: CVPRGDGTGELFF. For the CDR3, the DNA is TGCGTTCCCCGAGGGGACGGTACCGGGGAGCTGTTTTTT.

The chain combines TRBV2 with TRBJ1-5; 9 bases line up with TRBD1. This CDR3 spans 14 amino acids. Trimming took 4 bases from V and 6 from J; bases not matched to a gene: 4. Germline V gene sequence: CDR1 SNHLY, CDR2 FYNNEI. The CDR3 region has the DNA TGTGCCAGCAGTGGGCAGGGACAGGGTCAGCCCCAGCATTTT. Translation gives CASSGQGQGQPQHF. Full variable domain (rest looked up from reference TRBV2 and TRBJ1-5): EPEVTQTPSHQVTQMGQEVILRCVPISNHLYFYWYRQILGQKVEFLVSFYNNEISEKSEIFDDQFSVERPDGSNFTLKIRSTKLEDSAMYFCASSGQGQGQPQHFGDGTRLSIL.

This rearrangement joins TRBV6-1 to TRBJ2-2; 8 bases are shared with TRBD2. This CDR3 has 18 residues. Germline trimming cut 7 bases from V and 4 bases from J; bases unmatched to any gene: 17. Germline V gene data show CDR1 as MNHNS and CDR2 as SASEGT. This CDR3 is CASTTSWAGGPPTGELFF. In nucleotides, the CDR3 is TGTGCCAGCACCACTAGCTGGGCGGGAGGCCCCCCCACCGGGGAGCTGTTTTTT.

This sequence joins TRBV29-1 and TRBJ2-2, with D possibly being TRBD1 (5 bases). The germline gives CDR1 SQVTM, CDR2 ANQGSEA. The CDR3 is made up of 15 amino acids. V dropped 1 base and J dropped 4 bases, with 13 bases sitting between them. The DNA of the CDR3 is TGCAGCGTTGAAGTGCCAGGGCGTCCCACCGGGGAGCTGTTTTTT. It translates to CSVEVPGRPTGELFF.

The rearrangement joins TRBV15 to TRBJ2-3; 9 bases fit TRBD1. The V gene's germline CDR1 is LNHNV and CDR2 YYDKDF (reference sequence). After removal of 5 bases from V and 0 bases from J, the junction contained 12 bases not matched to a gene. The length of the CDR3 is 18 residues. The CDR3 sequence: CATSRTIGQGTSTDTQYF. The CDR3 nucleotides read TGTGCCACCAGCCGGACGATTGGACAGGGGACTAGCACAGATACGCAGTATTTT. Supplemented by reference TRBV15 and TRBJ2-3, the full variable domain reads DAMVIQNPRYQVTQFGKPVTLSCSQTLNHNVMYWYQQKSSQAPKLLFHYYDKDFNNEADTPDNFQSRRPNTSFCFLDIRSPGLGDTAMYLCATSRTIGQGTSTDTQYFGPGTRLTVL.

This clonotype appeared once. This chain joins TRBV19 and TRBJ2-1; a weak D match, TRBD2 (9 bases). The length of the CDR3 is 23 residues. V was shortened by 4 bases and J by 2 bases, with 36 bases between the two germline ends. Germline CDR1 and CDR2: LNHDA and SQIVND (reference sequence). CDR3 coding DNA: TGTGCCAGTAGTACCCCGGGACAGGTCGTCAGCCTAGCGGGACGATCACCCTACAATGAGCAGTTCTTC. Encoded protein: CASSTPGQVVSLAGRSPYNEQFF. Variable domain in full (rest from reference TRBV19 and TRBJ2-1): DGGITQSPKYLFRKEGQNVTLSCEQNLNHDAMYWYRQDPGQGLRLIYYSQIVNDFQKGDIAEGYSVSREKKESFPLTVTSAQKNPTAFYLCASSTPGQVVSLAGRSPYNEQFFGPGTRLTVL.

This sequence joins TRBV3-1 and TRBJ2-7; weak D call: TRBD1 (6 bases). This CDR3 has 13 residues. Trimming pared 5 bases from V and 3 bases from J, leaving 11 bases between. CDR1 LGHDT and CDR2 YNNKEL come from the germline V gene (reference sequence). The CDR3, as DNA: TGTGCCAGCAGCGGCACAGGGAGCTACGAGCAGTACTTC. Translated, it gives CASSGTGSYEQYF.

The V and J genes are TRBV9 and TRBJ2-1; tentatively, D is TRBD1 (6 bases). V dropped 3 bases and J dropped 4 bases, with 11 bases sitting between them. The CDR3 totals 14 residues. The germline V gene encodes CDR1 SGDLS and CDR2 YYNGEE. In DNA, the CDR3 is TGTGCCAGCAGCGCACAGGGTCCGTACAATGAGCAGTTCTTC. It encodes CASSAQGPYNEQFF.